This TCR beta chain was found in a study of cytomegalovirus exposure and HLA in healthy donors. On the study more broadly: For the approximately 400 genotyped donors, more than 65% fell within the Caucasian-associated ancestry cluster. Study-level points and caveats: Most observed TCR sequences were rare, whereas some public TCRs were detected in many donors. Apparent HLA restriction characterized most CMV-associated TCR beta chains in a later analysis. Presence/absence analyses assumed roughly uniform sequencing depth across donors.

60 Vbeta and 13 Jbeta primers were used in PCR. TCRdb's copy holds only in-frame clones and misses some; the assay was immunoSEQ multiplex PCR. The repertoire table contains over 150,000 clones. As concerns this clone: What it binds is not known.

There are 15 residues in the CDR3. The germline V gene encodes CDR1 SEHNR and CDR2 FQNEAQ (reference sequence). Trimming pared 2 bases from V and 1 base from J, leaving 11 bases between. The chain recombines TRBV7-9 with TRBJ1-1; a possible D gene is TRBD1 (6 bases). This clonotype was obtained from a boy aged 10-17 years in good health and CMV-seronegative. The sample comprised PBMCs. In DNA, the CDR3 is TGTGCCAGCAGCTTATGGACAGTAAAGAACACTGAAGCTTTCTTT. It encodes CASSLWTVKNTEAFF.